This note documents a single T cell receptor (beta chain) sequence. What antigen it recognizes has not been identified. Per-base qualities were not stored, and no clone one base away is much larger. Libraries were built with the immunoSEQ multiplex PCR assay. A mixture of 60 forward primers for TCR Vbeta segments and 13 reverse primers for TCR Jbeta segments was used in the multiplex PCR. Amplification of the CDR3 region of rearranged TCR beta genes was performed with a multiplex PCR assay on genomic DNA. The amplified TCR beta libraries were sequenced on the Illumina HiSeq System as 87-base-pair reads. Per the original workflow: A later analysis tallied some 79 million unique TCR beta chains across the 610 or so repertoires, and some 12 million of those chains were shared by two or more donors. Raw reads were error-corrected and collapsed into unique sequences with a nearest-neighbor algorithm that merged closely related sequences to remove PCR and sequencing errors. To assign V, D and J gene segments, CDR3 sequences were aligned to IMGT reference sequences. For a sequence to be retained, at least a six-nucleotide match to both a V gene segment and a J gene segment was required. A rearrangement counted as productive if the CDR3 had no stop codons and remained in frame with V and J, and every other rearrangement counted as non-productive. CDR3 was defined by IMGT convention, running from the second conserved V-encoded cysteine to the conserved J-encoded phenylalanine. The earlier analysis of approximately 500 of the donors excluded sequences that lacked an unambiguous match to a single V gene segment. In an earlier analysis of 587 of the donors, a V segment was called functional when productive rearrangements were above 56.7%, and segregating when the standard deviation between donors exceeded 5%. A statistical classification framework was built to diagnose cytomegalovirus status from the catalog of TCR beta chain sequences. A later analysis assigned V and J genes by comparing TCR nucleotide sequences with IMGT/GENE-DB human TR gene sequences. Using the TCRdist pipeline, a later analysis assigned CDR3 sequences along with most-parsimonious VDJ recombination scenarios. A later analysis defined each TCR beta chain by its CDR3 amino acid sequence plus V-gene family, and excluded reads lacking a unique V-gene family. To address suspected cross-contamination and a sequencing artifact, a later analysis removed over 500 highly shared, low-generation-probability nucleotide sequences. In a later analysis, a clonal expansion index for each public chain was calculated from normalized within-repertoire ranks of inferred template counts. In a later analysis, generation probabilities were computed with a VDJ recombination model fitted to out-of-frame rearrangements, and the resulting probabilities were checked against IGoR. Hypergeometric tests were used in a later analysis to score TCR-TCR, TCR-HLA and TCR-CMV co-occurrence, with a repertoire-size bias correction applied to the TCR pairs. To estimate false discovery rates, a later analysis permuted the HLA or CMV assignments 20 times. A later analysis grouped co-occurring TCRs with DBSCAN, adding TCRdist sequence similarity when clustering within HLA-allele-positive subsets. For co-occurrence clustering, repertoires with fewer than 30,000 or more than 120,000 public chains were excluded, along with roughly 5 repertoires with anomalous nucleotide sharing. Sourced from immuneACCESS, this table was stored by TCRdb with only in-frame sequences that have V and J called. A share of the clones is absent; for the studies checked, an unresolved V gene accounts for under half, and the remainder has no known explanation. The V and J calls and clone size were taken over from that table, and D and trimming were inferred from the DNA. The sample includes some 180,000 clones, with around 75% observed a single time. Together, the top ten hold about 2.5% of the sample.

The data originate from a study of cytomegalovirus exposure and HLA in healthy donors (TCRdb year 2017). The study in broad terms: An earlier analysis of several hundred of the donors reported more than 250 Gb of sequence data and approximately 110 million unique TCR beta sequences from 150 million to 200 million T cells. An early release covering roughly 600 HLA-typed donors comprised about 290 gigabases of sequencing data and 85 million or so unique TCR sequences. Of the 300 to 500 genotyped donors, 75% to 85% were placed in the genetic ancestry cluster associated with self-reported Caucasian donors. The aim of the study was to test whether cataloging public T cell receptors could identify signatures of past pathogen exposure. The study used immunosequencing to profile the T cell repertoires of more than 650 subjects and linked those repertoires to cytomegalovirus serostatus. Along with the approximately 620-subject first cohort, a separate validation cohort of over 90 different subjects was used. To predict cytomegalovirus infection status, the study combined high-throughput TCR immunosequencing, statistical association of individual TCRs with disease status, and machine learning. A later analysis re-analyzed previously published TCR beta repertoires from about 730 donors and added high-resolution HLA genotyping to study TCR occurrence patterns. Rather than using new phenotypic data, the later analysis identified candidate immune exposures from TCR beta sequences and from how often those sequences occurred across donors. In an earlier analysis of several hundred of the donors, high-throughput TCR beta sequencing was used to judge whether each TCR beta V gene segment behaved as functional or pseudogenic. Alongside the repertoire data, information on donor age, sex, ethnicity and CMV serostatus was compiled. In a later genetic analysis, genome-wide SNP genotypes for about 55% of the roughly 670 donors were used, and that subset was treated as a discovery cohort. Every repertoire in the discovery cohort had been generated on one and the same sequencing platform. Both class I and class II loci were covered by HLA typing, at four-digit resolution. Typing coverage differed by locus: A, B, C, DRB1 and DQB1 were typed in about 629-640 donors, DQA1 in about 500, DPA1 in 600 to 610, and DPB1 in just under 480. Roughly five DR-DQ haplotypes were handled as single units for association and clustering because linkage in the cohort was strong. Among 350 to 400 genotyped donors of the cohort, an average of about 240,000 unique TCR beta nucleotide sequences were sequenced per donor, roughly 20% of them non-productive. Study-wide findings and limitations: Most TCR sequences were observed very rarely across donors, whereas some public TCRs were present in many individuals. When HLA alleles, especially DR and DQ, strongly co-occurred, TCR associations were difficult to assign to individual alleles. The authors suggested that the approach could potentially be extended to other disease states and immunological phenotypes. CMV serostatus was the only immune exposure information available for the cohort. Because HLA typing was missing for some donors at each locus, association tests included only the typed subset. A further reported finding was that TCR beta sequences accurately predicted the HLA-A and HLA-B alleles for most subjects in the first cohort. In a later genetic analysis, fewer N-insertions in productive TCRs were reported among donors in an Asian-associated ancestry cluster than the approximately 670-donor mean. Cytomegalovirus status was reported to be diagnosed by the classifier with high specificity and sensitivity in both the original and validation cohorts. Roughly uniform sequencing depth across donors was assumed in presence/absence analyses, although this assumption may not hold. A later analysis associated roughly 17,000 TCR beta sequences with specific HLA alleles at a false discovery rate of 0.05. Because the 87-base-pair reads could not distinguish some IMGT-functional V segments, including TRBV6-2 and TRBV6-3, those segments were excluded. Linkage disequilibrium might explain the correlated functional status among segregating V segments, but an unknown experimental factor could not be excluded. In a later analysis, HLA-associated TCR beta chains showed more clonal expansion and lower generation probabilities than non-associated chains that were equally common. A later genetic analysis associated a missense DCLRE1C variant with V-gene and J-gene trimming of TCR beta chains, and an independent cohort replicated the association. This cohort had only TCR beta chains sequenced, and the lack of alpha or paired-chain data limited which features could be detected. In the study, approximately 150 TCR beta chains were listed as associated with cytomegalovirus. A later analysis found that most CMV-associated TCR beta chains appeared HLA-restricted, with HLA associations seemingly driven largely by CMV exposure. In vitro tests confirmed that a few of the cytomegalovirus-associated TCR beta chains recognize cytomegalovirus antigens. A cluster of highly shared sequence variants was judged likely to be a technical artifact of the sequencing pipeline. Because counts were too low, under 20 rarely observed V segments, including chromosome 9 orphons, were left out of the earlier analysis of 587 of the donors. In an earlier analysis of approximately 600 of the donors, most TCR beta V segments were observed in productive rearrangements about 87% or about 30% of the time, broadly matching IMGT annotations. In a later analysis, the rate of TCR association differed among HLA loci, with DRB1 alleles having the most associated TCRs and HLA-C alleles having the fewest. According to a later analysis, parvovirus B19, influenza, CMV and Epstein-Barr virus appeared linked to several top co-occurrence clusters.

The cohort comprised 670 or so healthy bone marrow donors. At the time of sampling, all cohort members were nominally healthy, though unrecorded immune exposures were likely present. The donor was CMV seronegative and belonged to the group of 352 seronegative cohort members. Every donor gave a peripheral blood sample, and the peripheral blood mononuclear cells from that sample were used for TCR beta sequencing. The Qiagen DNeasy Blood Extraction Kit was used to extract genomic DNA from the blood cell samples. The CDR3 sequence holds 16 residues, the cysteine and phenylalanine included. Only the CDR3 portion is preserved as DNA: 48 bases, with reading frame beginning at the first base. In the germline V gene, CDR1 corresponds to ENHRY and CDR2 to SYGVKD. Trimming leaves V shorter by 2 bases and J shorter by 4 bases, with the junction holding 6 bases beyond the gene matches.

The sequencing sample was made of PBMCs. This receptor was obtained from a male donor in good health and CMV-seronegative. The sequence links TRBV10-3 to TRBJ2-2, with TRBD1 identical over 8 junction bases. The CDR3 loop reads CAISEPKTGATGELFF. The DNA sequence is given as TGTGCCATCAGTGAGCCCAAGACAGGGGCCACCGGGGAGCTGTTTTTT.